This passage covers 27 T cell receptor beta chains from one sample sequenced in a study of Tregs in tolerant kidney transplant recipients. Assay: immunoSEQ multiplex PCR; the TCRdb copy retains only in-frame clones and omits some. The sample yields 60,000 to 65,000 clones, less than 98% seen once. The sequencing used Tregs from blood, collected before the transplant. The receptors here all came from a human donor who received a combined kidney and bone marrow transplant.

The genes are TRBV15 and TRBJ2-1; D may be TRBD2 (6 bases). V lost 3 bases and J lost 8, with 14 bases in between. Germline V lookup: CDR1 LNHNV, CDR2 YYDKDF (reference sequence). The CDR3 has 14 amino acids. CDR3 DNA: TGTGCCACCAGCAGGCCGGGGGTCGGGTATGAGCAGTTCTTC. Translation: CATSRPGVGYEQFF.

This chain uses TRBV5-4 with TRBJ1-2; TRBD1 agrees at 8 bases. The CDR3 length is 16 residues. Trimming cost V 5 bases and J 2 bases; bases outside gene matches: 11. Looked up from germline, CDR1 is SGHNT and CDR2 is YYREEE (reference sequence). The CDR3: CASRNLDRVTNYGYTF. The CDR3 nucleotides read TGTGCCAGCAGAAATCTGGACAGGGTCACAAACTATGGCTACACCTTC.

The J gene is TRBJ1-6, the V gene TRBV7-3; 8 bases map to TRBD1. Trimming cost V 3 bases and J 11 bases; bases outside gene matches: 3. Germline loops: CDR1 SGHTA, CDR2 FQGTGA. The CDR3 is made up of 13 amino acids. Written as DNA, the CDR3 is TGTGCCAGCAGCTTGGGACAGGAGACACCCCTCCACTTT. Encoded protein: CASSLGQETPLHF.

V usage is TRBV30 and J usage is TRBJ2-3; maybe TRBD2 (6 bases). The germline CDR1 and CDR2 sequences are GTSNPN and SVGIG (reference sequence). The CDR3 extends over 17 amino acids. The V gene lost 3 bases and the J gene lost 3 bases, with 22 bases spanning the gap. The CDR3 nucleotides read TGTGCCTGGAGGGCCGGACCGGGAGAATCTTCGACAGATACGCAGTATTTT. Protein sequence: CAWRAGPGESSTDTQYF.

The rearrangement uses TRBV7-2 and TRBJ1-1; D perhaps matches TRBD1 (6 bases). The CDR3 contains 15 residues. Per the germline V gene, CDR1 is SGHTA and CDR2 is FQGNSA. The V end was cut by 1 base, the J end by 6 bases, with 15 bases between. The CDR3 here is CASSLVVGTGSEAFF. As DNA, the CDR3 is TGTGCCAGCAGCTTAGTAGTAGGTACAGGGTCTGAAGCTTTCTTT.

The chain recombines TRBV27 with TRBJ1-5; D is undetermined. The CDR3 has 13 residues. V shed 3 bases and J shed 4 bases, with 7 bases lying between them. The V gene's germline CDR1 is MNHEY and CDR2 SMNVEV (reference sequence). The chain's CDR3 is CASSFGGNQPQHF. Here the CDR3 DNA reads TGTGCCAGCAGTTTTGGAGGTAATCAGCCCCAGCATTTT.

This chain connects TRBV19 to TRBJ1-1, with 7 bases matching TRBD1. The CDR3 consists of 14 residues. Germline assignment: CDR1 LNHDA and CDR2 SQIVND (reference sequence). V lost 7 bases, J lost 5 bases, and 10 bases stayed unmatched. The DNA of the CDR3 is TGTGCCAGTACCCCTGGACAGGTGGGGACTGAAGCTTTCTTT. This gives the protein CASTPGQVGTEAFF.

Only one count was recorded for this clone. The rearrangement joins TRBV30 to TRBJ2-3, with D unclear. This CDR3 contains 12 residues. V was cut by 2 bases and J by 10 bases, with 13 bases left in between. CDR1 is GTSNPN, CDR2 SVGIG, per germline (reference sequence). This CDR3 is CAWSKTLKAQYF. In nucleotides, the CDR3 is TGTGCCTGGAGTAAAACTCTTAAAGCGCAGTATTTT.

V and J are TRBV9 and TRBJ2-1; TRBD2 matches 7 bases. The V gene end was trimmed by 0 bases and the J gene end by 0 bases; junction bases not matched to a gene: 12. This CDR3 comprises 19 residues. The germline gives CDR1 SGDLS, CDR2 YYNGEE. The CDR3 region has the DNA TGTGCCAGCAGCGTAGGTATTAAGGCGGGAGAAAGCTCCTACAATGAGCAGTTCTTC. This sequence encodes CASSVGIKAGESSYNEQFF. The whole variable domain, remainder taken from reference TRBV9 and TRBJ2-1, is DSGVTQTPKHLITATGQRVTLRCSPRSGDLSVYWYQQSLDQGLQFLIQYYNGEERAKGNILERFSAQQFPDLHSELNLSSLELGDSALYFCASSVGIKAGESSYNEQFFGPGTRLTVL.

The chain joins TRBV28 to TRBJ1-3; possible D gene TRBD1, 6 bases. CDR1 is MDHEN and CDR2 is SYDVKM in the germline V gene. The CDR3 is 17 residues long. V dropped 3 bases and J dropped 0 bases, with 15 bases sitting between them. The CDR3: CASSFLGAPTSGNTIYF. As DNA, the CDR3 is TGTGCCAGCAGTTTCTTGGGGGCTCCCACCTCTGGAAACACCATATATTTT.

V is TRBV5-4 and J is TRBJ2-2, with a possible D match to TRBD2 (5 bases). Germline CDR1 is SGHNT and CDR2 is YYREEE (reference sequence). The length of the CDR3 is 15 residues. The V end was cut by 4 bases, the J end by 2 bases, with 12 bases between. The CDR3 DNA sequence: TGTGCCAGCAGCGGCGGGCTAGCCAACACCGGGGAGCTGTTTTTT. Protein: CASSGGLANTGELFF.

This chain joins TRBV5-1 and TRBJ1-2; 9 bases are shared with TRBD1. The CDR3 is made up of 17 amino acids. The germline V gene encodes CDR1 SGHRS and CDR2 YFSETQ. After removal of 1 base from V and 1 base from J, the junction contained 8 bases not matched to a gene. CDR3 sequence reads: CASSLNRRQGDNYGYTF. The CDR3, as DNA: TGCGCCAGCAGCTTGAATAGACGACAGGGGGATAACTATGGCTACACCTTC.

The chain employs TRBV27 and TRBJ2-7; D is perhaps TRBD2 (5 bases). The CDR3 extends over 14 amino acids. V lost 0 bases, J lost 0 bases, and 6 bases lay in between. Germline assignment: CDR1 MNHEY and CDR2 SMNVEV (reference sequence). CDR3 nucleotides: TGTGCCAGCAGTTTATCAGCGGTCTCCTACGAGCAGTACTTC. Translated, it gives CASSLSAVSYEQYF.

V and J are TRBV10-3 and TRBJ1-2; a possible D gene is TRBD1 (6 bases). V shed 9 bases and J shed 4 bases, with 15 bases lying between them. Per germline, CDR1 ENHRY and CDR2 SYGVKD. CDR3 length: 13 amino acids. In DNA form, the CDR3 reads TGTGCCATTGGACAGCCTCCATCCTATGGCTACACCTTC. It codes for CAIGQPPSYGYTF.

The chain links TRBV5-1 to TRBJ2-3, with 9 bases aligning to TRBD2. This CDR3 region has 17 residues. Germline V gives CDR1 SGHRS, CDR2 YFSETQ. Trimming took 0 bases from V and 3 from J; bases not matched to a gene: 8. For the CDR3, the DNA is TGCGCCAGCAGCTTGGGACTCGGCGGGGGGGCAACAGATACGCAGTATTTT. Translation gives CASSLGLGGGATDTQYF.

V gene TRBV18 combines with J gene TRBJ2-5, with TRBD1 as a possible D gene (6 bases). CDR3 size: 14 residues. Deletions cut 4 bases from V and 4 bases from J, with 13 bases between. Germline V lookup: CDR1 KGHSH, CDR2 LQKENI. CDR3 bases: TGTGCCAGCTCACGAGACCAGGGGAGAGAGACCCAGTACTTC. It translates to CASSRDQGRETQYF.

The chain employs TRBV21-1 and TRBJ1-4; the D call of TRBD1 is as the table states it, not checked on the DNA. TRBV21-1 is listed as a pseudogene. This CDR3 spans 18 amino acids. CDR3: CASSKEGLTGPNLEKLFF. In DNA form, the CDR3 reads TGTGCCAGCAGCAAAGAAGGGTTGACAGGGCCCAATCTGGAAAAACTGTTTTTT.

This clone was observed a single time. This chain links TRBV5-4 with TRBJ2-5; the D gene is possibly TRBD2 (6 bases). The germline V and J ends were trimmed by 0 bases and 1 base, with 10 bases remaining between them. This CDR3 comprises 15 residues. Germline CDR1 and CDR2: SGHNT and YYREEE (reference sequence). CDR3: CASSLDGGAQETQYF. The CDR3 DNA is TGTGCCAGCAGCTTGGATGGCGGGGCCCAAGAGACCCAGTACTTC.

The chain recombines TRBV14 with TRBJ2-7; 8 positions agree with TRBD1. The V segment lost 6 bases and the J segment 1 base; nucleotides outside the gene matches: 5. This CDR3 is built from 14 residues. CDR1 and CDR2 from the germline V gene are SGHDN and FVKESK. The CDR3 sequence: CASRRRDRSYEQYF. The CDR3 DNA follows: TGTGCCAGCAGGAGACGGGACAGGTCCTACGAGCAGTACTTC. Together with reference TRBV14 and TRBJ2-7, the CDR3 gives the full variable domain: EAGVTQFPSHSVIEKGQTVTLRCDPISGHDNLYWYRRVMGKEIKFLLHFVKESKQDESGMPNNRFLAERTGGTYSTLKVQPAELEDSGVYFCASRRRDRSYEQYFGPGTRLTVT.

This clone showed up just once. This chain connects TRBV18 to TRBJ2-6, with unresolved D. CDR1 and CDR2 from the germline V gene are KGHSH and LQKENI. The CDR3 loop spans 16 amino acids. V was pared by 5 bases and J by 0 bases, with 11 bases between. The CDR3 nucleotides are TGTGCCAGCTCATCCCGCGCAAGCTCTGGGGCCAACGTCCTGACTTTC. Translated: CASSSRASSGANVLTF.

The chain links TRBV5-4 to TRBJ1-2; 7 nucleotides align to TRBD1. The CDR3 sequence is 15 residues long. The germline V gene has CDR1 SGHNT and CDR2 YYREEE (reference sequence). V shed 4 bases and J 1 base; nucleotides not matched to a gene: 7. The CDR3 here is CASSIYRGVNYGYTF. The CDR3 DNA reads TGTGCCAGCAGCATATACAGGGGCGTTAACTATGGCTACACCTTC.

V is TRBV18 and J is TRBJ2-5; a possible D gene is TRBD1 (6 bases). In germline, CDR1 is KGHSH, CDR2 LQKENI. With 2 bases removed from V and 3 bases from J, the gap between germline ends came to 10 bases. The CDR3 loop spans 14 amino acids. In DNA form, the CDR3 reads TGTGCCAGCTCACCAGGGACAAGGGAAGAGACCCAGTACTTC. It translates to CASSPGTREETQYF.

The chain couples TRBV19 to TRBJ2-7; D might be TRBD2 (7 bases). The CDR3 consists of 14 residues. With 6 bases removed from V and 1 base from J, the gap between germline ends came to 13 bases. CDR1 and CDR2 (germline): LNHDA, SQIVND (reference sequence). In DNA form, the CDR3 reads TGTGCCAGTAGCGAGGGGGGGGGATCCTACGAGCAGTACTTC. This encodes CASSEGGGSYEQYF.

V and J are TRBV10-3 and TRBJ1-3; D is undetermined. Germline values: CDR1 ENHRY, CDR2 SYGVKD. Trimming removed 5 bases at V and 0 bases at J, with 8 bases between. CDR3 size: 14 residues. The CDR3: CAISNSPSGNTIYF. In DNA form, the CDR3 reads TGTGCCATCAGTAACTCTCCCTCTGGAAACACCATATATTTT.

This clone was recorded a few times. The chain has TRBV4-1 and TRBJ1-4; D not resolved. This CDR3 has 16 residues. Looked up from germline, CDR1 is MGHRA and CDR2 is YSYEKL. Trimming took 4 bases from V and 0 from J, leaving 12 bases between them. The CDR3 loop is CASSPGEFATNEKLFF. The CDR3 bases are TGCGCCAGCAGCCCTGGAGAGTTTGCAACTAATGAAAAACTGTTTTTT.

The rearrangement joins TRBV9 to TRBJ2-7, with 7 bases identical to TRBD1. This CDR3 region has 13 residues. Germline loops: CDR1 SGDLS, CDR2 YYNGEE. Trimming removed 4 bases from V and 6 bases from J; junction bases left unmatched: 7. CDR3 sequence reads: CASSRDSASEQYF. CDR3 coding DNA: TGTGCCAGCAGCCGGGACAGCGCGTCCGAGCAGTACTTC.

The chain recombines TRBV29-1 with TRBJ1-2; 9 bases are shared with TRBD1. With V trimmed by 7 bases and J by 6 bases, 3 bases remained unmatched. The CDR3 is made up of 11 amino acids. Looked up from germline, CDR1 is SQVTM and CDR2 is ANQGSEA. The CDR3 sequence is CSAGTGNGYTF. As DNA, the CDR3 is TGCAGCGCCGGGACAGGGAATGGCTACACCTTC.